This TCR beta chain was identified during a study of cytomegalovirus exposure and HLA in healthy donors. Points from the study as a whole: Exclusion applied to some V segments, including TRBV6-2 and TRBV6-3, as they were indistinguishable. Reported results showed that the classifier diagnosed cytomegalovirus status with high specificity and sensitivity. Later, an analysis found that common viral pathogens appeared to be linked with several of the most significant clusters.

This CDR3 is 16 amino acids long. V trimming: 5 bases; J trimming: 0 bases; junction bases outside the gene matches: 8. In germline, CDR1 is LNHDA, CDR2 SQIVND (reference sequence). With respect to this clone: The antigen is not known.

PCR primers comprised 60 Vbeta and 13 Jbeta primers. Using immunoSEQ multiplex PCR, the repertoire was profiled, and TCRdb retains in-frame clones only, with some absent. The sample carries 200,000 to 250,000 clones, 70% to 80% recorded once. The chain has TRBV19 and TRBJ1-1; 8 bases match TRBD1. Sequenced sample: PBMCs. The source is a woman in her sixties or seventies in good health and CMV-seropositive. The CDR3 reads CASSLWTGLLNTEAFF. Here the CDR3 DNA reads TGTGCCAGTAGTCTATGGACAGGGTTACTGAACACTGAAGCTTTCTTT.